The 5 T cell receptor beta chains below were found in one sample sequenced in a study of T cell responses to AZD1222 COVID-19 vaccine. Using immunoSEQ multiplex PCR, the repertoire was profiled, and TCRdb retains in-frame clones only, with some absent. Of roughly 120,000 clones listed, roughly 84% were seen once; the top ten hold roughly a tenth. The sequencing used peripheral blood, collected on day 0 of AZD1222 vaccination. Receptors were obtained from an adult in good health.

This chain uses TRBV2 with TRBJ1-1; the match to TRBD1 covers 8 bases. J gave up 3 bases and V 2 bases, and 2 bases lay outside the gene matches. The V gene's germline CDR1 is SNHLY and CDR2 FYNNEI. This CDR3 is 14 amino acids long. Here the CDR3 DNA reads TGTGCCAGCAGTGAACAGGGGGCGGACACTGAAGCTTTCTTT. It translates to CASSEQGADTEAFF.

The CDR3 DNA is TGTGCCAGCAGCCAAGCGGGACTAGCCTCCTACAATGAGCAGTTCTTC. This translates into CASSQAGLASYNEQFF. This chain links TRBV3-1 (or the pseudogene TRBV3-2) with TRBJ2-1; TRBD2 matches 9 bases. This CDR3 spans 16 amino acids. With 1 base clipped from V and 0 bases from J, the junction kept 1 base outside the gene matches. Looked up from germline, CDR1 is LGHDT and CDR2 is YNNKEL (reference sequence).

V is TRBV5-1 and J is TRBJ2-1; D assignment may be TRBD1 or TRBD2 (6 bases each). The V gene lost 0 bases and the J gene lost 8 bases, with 12 bases spanning the gap. CDR3 length: 14 amino acids. Germline lookup yields CDR1 SGHRS and CDR2 YFSETQ. CDR3 bases: TGCGCCAGCAGCTTGGGGGGGGCCCCCGATGAGCAGTTCTTC. It is translated as CASSLGGAPDEQFF.

V gene TRBV5-6 combines with J gene TRBJ1-2; TRBD1 matches 12 bases. This CDR3 contains 15 residues. CDR1 is SGHDT and CDR2 is YYEEEE in the germline V gene. V lost 3 bases to trimming and J lost 8 bases; unmatched junction nucleotides: 8. CDR3 sequence (DNA): TGTGCCAGCAGCTCCCGGGGACAGGGGGCATCGGGCTACACCTTC. This encodes CASSSRGQGASGYTF.

The chain links TRBV11-3 to TRBJ2-7, with TRBD2 matching over 8 bases. The CDR3 spans 15 residues. Germline CDR1 SGHNT, CDR2 YENEEA. Trimming removed 5 bases from V and 3 bases from J; junction bases left unmatched: 9. CDR3 nucleotides: TGTGCCAGCAGCCCCAGGTCGGCGGGGGGCTACGAGCAGTACTTC. Its translation is CASSPRSAGGYEQYF.